This TCR beta chain was captured by sequencing in a study of CD8 T cells in ankylosing spondylitis (dated 2017 in TCRdb). General notes on the study: The study set out to find disease-linked TCR variants by profiling T cell receptor beta repertoires in ankylosing spondylitis patients and healthy donors. Peripheral blood was sampled, and synovial fluid was additionally collected from ankylosing spondylitis patients. The full study cohort comprised around 25 ankylosing spondylitis patients and approximately 100 healthy donors. Overall study results and their limits: A TCR beta motif of several highly homologous amino acid variants appeared characteristic of blood from ankylosing spondylitis patients. Some motif variants had previously been reported in the synovial fluid and blood of reactive arthritis patients, which suggests shared mechanisms of disease initiation. The disease-linked clones were reported to be significantly enriched in matched synovial fluid samples from ankylosing spondylitis patients. The disease-linked clones had a CD8+ phenotype and were found at relatively low frequencies in peripheral blood.

Including cysteine and phenylalanine, the CDR3 has 15 amino acids. The read is trimmed to its CDR3 DNA, 45 bases read in frame from base 1. CDR1 and CDR2 are drawn from the germline V gene: KGHSH, LQKENI. After removal of 5 bases from V and 4 bases from J, the junction retains 8 bases not matched to a gene. Turning to this clonotype: What antigen it recognizes has not been identified. There are no base qualities to consult, and no much larger clone falls within one base.

Reads for this sample came from an Illumina HiSeq 2500. Quantitative 5'-RACE with molecular barcodes was the method used to prepare the TCR beta libraries. As for how the authors treated the data: A new computational method, built on a probabilistic model of VDJ rearrangement, was used to identify disease-linked TCR variants. TCRdb itself trimmed the public reads at Q25 with fastp, ran MiXCR and retained productive beta chains. Every CDR3 protein is listed once, alongside the most common genes and DNA of its rows. In this record, the V and J calls reflect TCRdb's handling and not the investigators' own analysis. The sample table shows approximately 540,000 distinct CDR3 sequences, and 12% are seen once. Together, the top ten hold 6.5% to 7% of the sample.

The specimen was blood, either unsorted or a sorted T cell fraction (not recorded which). This clonotype was obtained from a male donor with ankylosing spondylitis. This receptor chain uses TRBV18 and TRBJ2-5; TRBD1 matches 9 bases in the middle. The CDR3 region has the sequence CASSSPDRGGETQYF. In nucleotide form, the sequence is TGTGCCAGCTCATCCCCGGACAGGGGTGGAGAGACCCAGTACTTC.